The text below deals with one T cell receptor (beta chain). Its matching antigen is unknown. The naive CD8 fraction comprised CD45RO-negative cells positively selected for CCR7 and excluded terminally differentiated effector memory CD45RA+ cells. None of the donors, who were healthy HIV-negative adults, had recently had acute infections or vaccinations. This record comes from a study of shared clonotypes between healthy human individuals. Study-level background: Donors had three CD4 naive, three CD4 memory, two CD8 naive and one CD8 memory plate apiece.

Some clones are missing from TCRdb's copy, which holds only in-frame ones; the method was immunoSEQ multiplex PCR. The sample holds roughly 890,000 clones, 85% to 95% seen once. Study-level points and caveats: Clonotypes shared by all four donors outscored non-shared clonotypes in generation probability. Blood was the only sampled material, and tissue repertoires likely differ.

Sequencing was done on a sample of naive CD8+ T cells sorted from blood. This TCR was sampled from a man under 40 in good health.

CDR3 nucleotides: TGTGCCAGCAGCGTAGCTCATATAGCGGGAACTAGCACAGATACGCAGTATTTT. This sequence encodes CASSVAHIAGTSTDTQYF. V and J are TRBV9 and TRBJ2-3, with 8 bases matching TRBD2. The CDR3 runs 18 residues. Per the germline V gene, CDR1 is SGDLS and CDR2 is YYNGEE. V dropped 0 bases and J dropped 0; count of bases not matched to a gene: 9.